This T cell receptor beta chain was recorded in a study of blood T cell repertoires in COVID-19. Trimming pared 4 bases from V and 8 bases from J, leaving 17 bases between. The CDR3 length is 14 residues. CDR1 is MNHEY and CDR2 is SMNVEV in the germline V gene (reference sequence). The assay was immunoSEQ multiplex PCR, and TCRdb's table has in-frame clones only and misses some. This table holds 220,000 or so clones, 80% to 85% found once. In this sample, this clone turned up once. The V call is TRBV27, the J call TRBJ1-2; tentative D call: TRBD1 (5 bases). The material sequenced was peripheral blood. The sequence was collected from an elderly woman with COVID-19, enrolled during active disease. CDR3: CASSYGVGGYGYTF. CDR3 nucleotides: TGTGCCAGCAGTTATGGCGTGGGGGGGTACGGCTACACCTTC.